The 5 T cell receptor beta chains presented below share a single source sample, sequenced in a study of T cell responses to AZD1222 COVID-19 vaccine. The table came from immunoSEQ multiplex PCR; TCRdb's copy has only in-frame clones and leaves some out. The repertoire has some 200,000 clones, just over 90% of them found once; the top ten carry approximately 1%. The sample in question was peripheral blood, obtained on day 0 of MenACWY control vaccination. The receptors were gathered from an adult in good health.

The chain combines TRBV14 with TRBJ2-3; 10 bases are a match to TRBD2. V lost 2 bases to trimming and J lost 0 bases; unmatched junction nucleotides: 5. The CDR3 sequence is 17 residues long. CDR1 and CDR2 from the germline V gene are SGHDN and FVKESK. CDR3 amino acids: CASSQSLAGGSTDTQYF. As DNA, the CDR3 is TGTGCCAGCAGCCAATCCTTAGCGGGGGGAAGCACAGATACGCAGTATTTT. The whole variable domain, filled in from reference TRBV14 and TRBJ2-3, reads EAGVTQFPSHSVIEKGQTVTLRCDPISGHDNLYWYRRVMGKEIKFLLHFVKESKQDESGMPNNRFLAERTGGTYSTLKVQPAELEDSGVYFCASSQSLAGGSTDTQYFGPGTRLTVL.

The CDR3 spells CASSYSGALAGGYEQYF. The CDR3 coding sequence is TGTGCCAGCAGTTACTCCGGAGCACTAGCGGGGGGGTACGAGCAGTACTTC. The chain carries TRBV6-2 or TRBV6-3 and TRBJ2-7; 13 bases map to TRBD2. The CDR3 loop spans 17 amino acids. Germline CDR1 is MNHEY and CDR2 is SVGEGT. The ends lost 0 bases at V and 4 bases at J; junction bases unmatched: 6.

The V and J genes are TRBV28 and TRBJ2-7; possible D gene TRBD1, 5 bases. Per the germline V gene, CDR1 is MDHEN and CDR2 is SYDVKM. Trimming took 7 bases from V and 2 from J, leaving 9 bases between them. This CDR3 region has 12 residues. CDR3 protein: CASMRQTYEQYF. CDR3 DNA: TGTGCCAGCATGAGACAGACCTACGAGCAGTACTTC.

The V gene is TRBV2, the J gene TRBJ1-5, with unresolved D. V was clipped by 1 base and J by 1 base, with 5 bases between them. CDR3 length: 14 amino acids. Germline V gene sequence: CDR1 SNHLY, CDR2 FYNNEI. The CDR3 reads CASSEEGSNQPQHF. Here the CDR3 DNA reads TGTGCCAGCAGTGAAGAGGGAAGCAATCAGCCCCAGCATTTT.

The chain uses TRBV25-1 and TRBJ1-2; a possible D gene is TRBD1 (5 bases). The CDR3 runs 13 residues. The germline V gene encodes CDR1 MGHDK and CDR2 SYGVNS. Trimming left V 3 bases short and J 7 bases short, with 12 bases between. CDR3 nucleotides: TGTGCCAGCAGTGAGGGGGACTTGCGTGGCTACACCTTC. Amino acid sequence: CASSEGDLRGYTF.